This T cell receptor (beta chain) was profiled in a study of OX40 agonist ivuxolimab in advanced cancers. Study summary: Ivuxolimab, an agonist antibody against OX40 (CD134), was given to patients. Administration of intravenous ivuxolimab to patients occurred every 2 weeks at 0.01 to 10 mg/kg.

A word on this clone: Antigen: not known.

General observations from the study: Clones of CD4+ and CD8+ blood T cells grew by week 6 at doses of 0.1 to 3.0 mg/kg.

Only in-frame clones appear in the TCRdb table, and some are missing; sequencing was by immunoSEQ multiplex PCR. The sample has 98,000 or so clones; around 90% are singletons. The receptor's source is an adult with an advanced solid tumor such as melanoma, head and neck, liver or kidney cancer. Sequencing was performed on CD4+ or CD8+ T cells sorted from blood, taken in a trial of the OX40 agonist ivuxolimab.

This CDR3 is CASSPPGDPDTQYF. CDR3 coding DNA: TGTGCCAGCTCACCGCCAGGGGACCCAGATACGCAGTATTTT. This chain links TRBV18 with TRBJ2-3, with D tentatively TRBD1 (6 bases). The CDR3 length is 14 residues. CDR1 KGHSH and CDR2 LQKENI come from the germline V gene. V shed 3 bases and J shed 4 bases, with 11 bases lying between them. Combining the CDR3 with reference TRBV18 and TRBJ2-3 gives the whole variable domain NAGVMQNPRHLVRRRGQEARLRCSPMKGHSHVYWYRQLPEEGLKFMVYLQKENIIDESGMPKERFSAEFPKEGPSILRIQQVVRGDSAAYFCASSPPGDPDTQYFGPGTRLTVL.